This TCR beta chain was identified in a study of cytotoxic CD8 clonotypes in ibrutinib-treated CLL. Overall study context: Sample averages reached around 260,000 productive templates and 80,000 to 100,000 productive rearrangements.

V shed 10 bases and J shed 10 bases, with 14 bases lying between them. This CDR3 comprises 11 residues. Germline V lookup: CDR1 MNHEY, CDR2 SVGAGI. This clone was counted once. The data were produced by immunoSEQ multiplex PCR, yet TCRdb's version contains in-frame clones alone and is incomplete. This repertoire shows 150,000 or so clones, approximately 80% found once; its top ten account for roughly 4.7%. Sequences were derived from PBMCs, sampled after 24 months of ibrutinib treatment. The clonotype comes from a human donor with chronic lymphocytic leukemia. The V gene is TRBV6-5, the J gene TRBJ2-1; possibly TRBD1 or TRBD2 for D (5 bases each). Written as DNA, the CDR3 is TGTGCCACCGGGACGGTGGTAGAGCAGTTCTTC. Encoded protein: CATGTVVEQFF.